The following is a T cell receptor (beta chain) sequence with its context. Its antigen is not known. Individual cDNA molecules each received unique molecular identifiers attached to them. TCRdb reprocessed the 5' RACE reads with MiXCR, giving one entry per CDR3 protein. Of tens of thousands of distinct CDR3 sequences in the sample, 4.5% to 7% were seen once. This sample is drawn from a study of early T cells in non-severe SARS-CoV-2 infection. Whole-study context: Unsorted whole-blood RNA was sequenced in bulk, leaving chains unpaired.

Broader study findings: Database matching using VDJdb favored anti-spike CD8 responses, with private and CD4 specificities left missing.

Germline CDR1 reads MNHNS; CDR2 reads SASEGT. V dropped 4 bases and J dropped 2; count of bases not matched to a gene: 6. The CDR3 runs to 15 residues. This chain connects TRBV6-1 to TRBJ2-7; TRBD1 matches at 9 bases. The source was whole blood, collected at baseline. This clonotype originated in an adult who was a healthcare worker with PCR-confirmed SARS-CoV-2 infection or an uninfected control (not recorded which). The CDR3 reads CASSGTGVTPYEQYF. The CDR3, as DNA: TGTGCCAGCAGTGGGACAGGGGTTACTCCCTACGAGCAGTACTTC.